This TCR beta chain appears in the sequencing data of a study of blood T cell repertoires in COVID-19. Study as a whole: Specimens from acute and convalescent COVID-19 originated in the United States, Italy and Spain. PBMCs, B-cell-depleted T cells, or T cells were the source of the cDNA or gDNA that made up the material.

Clones were sequenced by immunoSEQ multiplex PCR, and TCRdb holds only the in-frame ones, with some missing. The data contain over 200,000 clones, about nine tenths of them seen just once; the ten biggest clones take up around 9.5%. This CDR3 spans 13 amino acids. The trim removed 6 bases at V and 7 bases at J, leaving 6 bases unmatched. The sequence derives from a man in his forties who had recovered from COVID-19. The sample consisted of peripheral blood. V and J are TRBV12-3 or TRBV12-4 and TRBJ1-2; 9 bases fit TRBD1. CDR3 bases: TGTGCCAGCAGGAACAGGGGGCTGCGTGGCTACACCTTC. It specifies CASRNRGLRGYTF.